The clone carrying this TCR beta chain appeared a single time. This entry belongs to a study of CD8 T cells in Susac syndrome. This CDR3 is 15 amino acids long. Germline V gene sequence: CDR1 SGHRS, CDR2 YFSETQ. V was clipped by 3 bases and J by 3 bases; unmatched bases: 4. Patients with Susac syndrome fulfilled recently defined diagnostic criteria for definite or probable disease. When the RNA was reverse transcribed, random hexamers were used with an input of roughly 0.5 to 1 ug. The authors amplified TCR beta CDR3 across 54 Vbeta and 13 Jbeta using immunoSEQ multiplex PCR. TCRdb re-analysed the immunoSEQ multiplex PCR reads in MiXCR, keeping a single row per CDR3 protein. Among some 150,000 distinct CDR3 sequences listed, 95% were seen once.

This receptor was taken from a human donor with Susac syndrome. V gene TRBV5-1 combines with J gene TRBJ2-1, with 9 bases identical to TRBD2. What was sequenced was CD4+ T cells from PBMCs. The CDR3, as DNA: TGCGCCAGCAGCTCCGGAGCGGGGGGCTACAATGAGCAGTTCTTC. This translates into CASSSGAGGYNEQFF.